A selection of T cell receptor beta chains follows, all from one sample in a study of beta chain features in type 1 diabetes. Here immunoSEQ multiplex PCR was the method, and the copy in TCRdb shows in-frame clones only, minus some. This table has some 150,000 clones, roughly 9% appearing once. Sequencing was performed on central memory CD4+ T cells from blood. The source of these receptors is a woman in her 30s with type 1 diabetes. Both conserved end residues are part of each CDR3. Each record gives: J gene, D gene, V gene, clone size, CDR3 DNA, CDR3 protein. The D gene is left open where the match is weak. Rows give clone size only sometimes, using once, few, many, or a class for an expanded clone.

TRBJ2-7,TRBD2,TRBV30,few,TGTGCCTCTGGACTAGCGGGAGGAGTTGGGTTCGGCGAGCAGTACTTC,CASGLAGGVGFGEQYF
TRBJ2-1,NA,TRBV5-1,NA,TGCGCCAGCAGCTTGGGAAATCCCTCCGGGAATGAGCAGTTCTTC,CASSLGNPSGNEQFF
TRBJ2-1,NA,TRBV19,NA,TGTGCCAGTAGATCATACAATGAGCAGTTCTTC,CASRSYNEQFF
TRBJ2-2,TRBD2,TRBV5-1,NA,TGCGCCAGCAGCCAAGCGGGGATAAGCACCGGGGAGCTGTTTTTT,CASSQAGISTGELFF
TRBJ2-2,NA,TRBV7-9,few,TGTGCCAGCAGCTCTCTCAGGTCCGGGGAGCTGTTTTTT,CASSSLRSGELFF
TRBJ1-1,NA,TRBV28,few,TGTGCCAGCAGTTTAGCCAGCGATCGGGGAGCTAGAGCTTTCTTT,CASSLASDRGARAFF
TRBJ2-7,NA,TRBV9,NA,TGTGCCAGCAGCGTTACTACCGTGGCAATAGGCGAGCAGTACTTC,CASSVTTVAIGEQYF
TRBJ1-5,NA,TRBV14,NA,TGTGCCAGCAGCCAAGAAGATGGACTATATGGGCAGCCCTATCAGCCCCAGCATTTT,CASSQEDGLYGQPYQPQHF
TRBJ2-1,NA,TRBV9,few,TGTGCCAGCAGCGTAAGCGGCGGAAAATACAATGAGCAGTTCTTC,CASSVSGGKYNEQFF
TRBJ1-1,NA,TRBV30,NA,TGTGCCTGGAGTGTACTACCTCAGCGCACTGAAGCTTTCTTT,CAWSVLPQRTEAFF
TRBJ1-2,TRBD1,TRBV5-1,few,TGCGCCAGCAGCTTGGGGACAGGGGATGATGGCTACACCTTC,CASSLGTGDDGYTF
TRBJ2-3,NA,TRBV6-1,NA,TGTGCCAGCAGTGATAGGGGCCAGGCTGATACGCAGTATTTT,CASSDRGQADTQYF
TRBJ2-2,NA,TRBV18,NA,TGTGCCAGCTCACCACAGGACACCTACACCGGGGAGCTGTTTTTT,CASSPQDTYTGELFF
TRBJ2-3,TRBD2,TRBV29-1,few,TGCAGCGTTGGACCGGTTGGGACTAGGTCAGATACGCAGTATTTT,CSVGPVGTRSDTQYF
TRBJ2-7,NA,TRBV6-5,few,TGTGCCAGCAGTTGGGGCAACGAGCAGTACTTC,CASSWGNEQYF
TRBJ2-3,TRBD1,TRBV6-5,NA,TGTGCCAGCAGTTACTCTGCAGGGGGAGCGGATACGCAGTATTTT,CASSYSAGGADTQYF
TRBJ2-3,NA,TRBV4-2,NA,TGTGCCAGCAGCCAAGAGCTACGACAGGTCACAGATACGCAGTATTTT,CASSQELRQVTDTQYF
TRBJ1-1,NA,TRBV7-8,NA,TGTGCCAGCAGCAATTGGGGGAACAGGGTAGAAGCTTTCTTT,CASSNWGNRVEAFF
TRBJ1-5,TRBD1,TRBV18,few,TGTGCCAGCTCACTTGCCCGGACAGGAGATCAGCCCCAGCATTTT,CASSLARTGDQPQHF
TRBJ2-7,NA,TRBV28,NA,TGTGCCAGCACTAAATCGGATAGCGGAACCTACGAGCAGTACTTC,CASTKSDSGTYEQYF
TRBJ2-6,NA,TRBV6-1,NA,TGTGCCAGCAGTGACCAGGCTGGGGCCAACGTCCTGACTTTC,CASSDQAGANVLTF
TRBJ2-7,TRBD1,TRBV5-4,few,TGTGCCAGCAGCCAGGGGGTCGCCTTCTACGAGCAGTACTTC,CASSQGVAFYEQYF
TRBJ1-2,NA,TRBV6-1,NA,TGTGCCAGCAGAGGGGCCCTTGAGAACTATGGCTACACCTTC,CASRGALENYGYTF
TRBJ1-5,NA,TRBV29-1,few,TGCAGCGTGCTGGACAGCGGACAGCCCCAGCATTTT,CSVLDSGQPQHF
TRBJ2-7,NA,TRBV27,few,TGTGCCAGCAGTTTATCCGACAGTTCCTACGAGCAGTACTTC,CASSLSDSSYEQYF